This is a list of T cell receptor beta chains from one sample in a study of PD-1 blockade in classical Hodgkin lymphoma. Data came from immunoSEQ multiplex PCR; TCRdb stores just in-frame clones and leaves some out. Found here are around 15,000 clones, roughly 90% of them singletons; the top ten hold around a sixth. Sequencing was performed on CD8+ T cells from blood, taken before the fourth cycle of nivolumab. Every receptor here comes from a human donor with classical Hodgkin lymphoma. Both conserved end residues are part of each CDR3. D genes are given only for firm matches. Rows may omit the clone size; those that give it use once, few, many or a size class.

NA	TRBV6-5	TRBJ1-1	NA	TGTGCCAGCAGTGGGGACACTGAAGCTTTCTTT	CASSGDTEAFF
TRBD2	TRBV19	TRBJ2-1	once	TGTGCCAGTAGTACTGGGACTAGCGCTTACAATGAGCAGTTCTTC	CASSTGTSAYNEQFF
NA	TRBV7-8	TRBJ1-1	NA	TGTGCCAGCAGCTTAGGACAGGTGTCGGACACTGAAGCTTTCTTT	CASSLGQVSDTEAFF
NA	TRBV6-6	TRBJ1-1	NA	TGTGCCAGCACCCGGTCAGGGGCAATGAACACTGAAGCTTTCTTT	CASTRSGAMNTEAFF
TRBD1	TRBV4-1	TRBJ1-1	NA	TGCGCCAGCAGCCAAACTTCCGAGGGACAGCTGAACACTGAAGCTTTCTTT	CASSQTSEGQLNTEAFF
NA	TRBV7-9	TRBJ2-1	once	TGTGCCAGCAGCCAGTCGGTCGATGAGCAGTTCTTC	CASSQSVDEQFF
NA	TRBV13	TRBJ1-1	NA	TGTGCCAGCAGCTTAGGCCCGCGGGGAGCCACTGAAGCTTTCTTT	CASSLGPRGATEAFF
NA	TRBV27	TRBJ2-7	NA	TGTGCCAGCAGTTTAACAGGCACCCCCTACGAGCAGTACTTC	CASSLTGTPYEQYF
NA	TRBV7-9	TRBJ2-1	NA	TGTGCCAGCAGCTTATATGGTGGGGATAACAATGAGCAGTTCTTC	CASSLYGGDNNEQFF
NA	TRBV11-1	TRBJ2-7	NA	TGTGCCAGCAGCATGACGCAGGGCTCAGAGCAGTACTTC	CASSMTQGSEQYF
NA	TRBV5-3	TRBJ2-1	once	TGTGCCAGAAGCTTGGGTCCCCGTCCAAATGAGCAGTTCTTC	CARSLGPRPNEQFF
NA	TRBV10-3	TRBJ2-7	NA	TGTGCCATCAGTGAGTCTTTTCGGGAGTTTGACGAGCAGTACTTC	CAISESFREFDEQYF
TRBD2	TRBV6-5	TRBJ2-7	NA	TGTGCCAGCAGTTATGCGGGAGTCCACGAGCAGTACTTC	CASSYAGVHEQYF
NA	TRBV27	TRBJ2-2	NA	TGTGCCAGCAGTTTGGTAGGGCCCGGGGAGCTGTTTTTT	CASSLVGPGELFF
NA	TRBV18	TRBJ2-5	NA	TGTGCCAGCTCACCACAACGGGACTCGCTGCGAGAGACCCAGTACTTC	CASSPQRDSLRETQYF
NA	TRBV25-1	TRBJ2-1	NA	TGTGCCAGCAGTGATATGCTTTCCTACAATGAGCAGTTCTTC	CASSDMLSYNEQFF
TRBD1	TRBV10-3	TRBJ2-5	NA	TGTGCCATCAGTGAGACGGACAGGGAAGAGACCCAGTACTTC	CAISETDREETQYF
NA	TRBV27	TRBJ1-1	NA	TGTGCCAGCACCACGGACGCGTATAACACTGAAGCTTTCTTT	CASTTDAYNTEAFF